These 22 T cell receptor beta chains share one sample of origin, sequenced in a study of spatial heterogeneity in lung cancer. TCRdb called the 5' RACE reads again in MiXCR, with one record for every CDR3 protein. The sample includes thousands of distinct CDR3 sequences, around 16% seen only once; the top ten take 20% to 25%. Time point indicated: sample taken at primary tumor resection. Unsorted tumor, nontumor lung tissue or cryopreserved PBMC supplied the whole RNA. The sequencing used normal lung tissue next to the tumor, collected at surgery. The receptors were gathered from a male donor with early-stage non-small cell lung cancer.

This clonotype was observed many times. For a library built for alpha chains, this beta chain is a stray read; little rests on its size. The chain has TRBV5-1 and TRBJ1-1; 7 bases match TRBD1. V shed 1 base, J shed 5 bases, and the junction held 2 bases outside the gene matches. From germline, CDR1 is SGHRS and CDR2 YFSETQ. The length of the CDR3 is 13 residues. The CDR3 region is CASSLTGDTEAFF. In nucleotides, the CDR3 is TGCGCCAGCAGCTTGACAGGGGATACTGAAGCTTTCTTT.

This clonotype is medium-sized by share. This beta chain slipped into a library made for alpha chains as a stray read, so its size is not meaningful. The chain combines TRBV29-1 with TRBJ1-5, with 8 bases matching TRBD1. Germline lookup yields CDR1 SQVTM and CDR2 ANQGSEA. The CDR3 length is 15 residues. Losses at the gene ends were 4 bases for V and 6 bases for J; bases not matched to a gene: 11. The CDR3 here is CSVVWQGAGAQPQHF. The DNA for the CDR3 is TGCAGCGTTGTTTGGCAGGGGGCCGGAGCTCAGCCCCAGCATTTT.

A word on this clonotype: This beta chain turned up in a library designed for alpha chains; as an off-target read, its abundance says little. The chain recombines TRBV7-8 with TRBJ2-7, with D perhaps TRBD1 (6 bases). V shed 1 base and J shed 6 bases, with 13 bases lying between them. Per the germline V gene, CDR1 is SGHVS and CDR2 is FQNEAQ. The CDR3 totals 14 residues. CDR3 sequence reads: CASSLEQGRSEQYF. Written as DNA, the CDR3 is TGTGCCAGCAGCTTAGAACAGGGTCGGTCCGAGCAGTACTTC. Supplemented by reference TRBV7-8 and TRBJ2-7, the full variable domain reads GAGVSQSPRYKVAKRGQDVALRCDPISGHVSLFWYQQALGQGPEFLTYFQNEAQLDKSGLPSDRFFAERPEGSVSTLKIQRTQQEDSAVYLCASSLEQGRSEQYFGPGTRLTVT.

Sample share makes this clonotype medium-sized. Within a library made for alpha chains, this beta chain is off target, and its count is uninformative. The CDR3 nucleotides are TGCAGTGCGGGGGGGGACAGGTTAGGTCTAGAGACCCAGTACTTC. Protein sequence: CSAGGDRLGLETQYF. The gene calls are TRBV20-1 and TRBJ2-5; tentatively, D is TRBD1 (8 bases). Germline V gene sequence: CDR1 DFQATT, CDR2 SNEGSKA (reference sequence). The V end lost 6 bases, the J end lost 4 bases, and 21 bases lay between the germline ends. The CDR3 is 15 residues long.

In this sample, this clonotype turned up a few times. This beta chain lies outside the target of a library built for alpha chains; its clone size means little. V is TRBV6-1 and J is TRBJ1-4, with a weak D call TRBD1 (5 bases). V was cut by 3 bases and J by 6 bases, with 5 bases left in between. Germline V gene data show CDR1 as MNHNS and CDR2 as SASEGT. This CDR3 has 12 amino acids. The CDR3 spells CASSEGDEKLFF. The CDR3 bases are TGTGCCAGCAGTGAGGGGGATGAAAAACTGTTTTTT.

By sample fraction, this clonotype is medium-sized. The library was designed around alpha chains, so this beta chain is a stray read whose abundance carries little weight. The V and J genes are TRBV29-1 and TRBJ1-2; D gene uncertain. Trimming removed 4 bases at V and 0 bases at J, with 6 bases between. CDR1 is SQVTM, CDR2 ANQGSEA, per germline. The CDR3 length is 12 residues. This chain's CDR3 is CSVGLPNYGYTF. CDR3 sequence (DNA): TGCAGCGTTGGGCTGCCTAACTATGGCTACACCTTC.

This clonotype was counted at least ten times. With the library built for alpha chains, this beta chain is off target and its frequency is not meaningful. The chain uses TRBV27 and TRBJ2-1; TRBD1 aligns across 8 bases. CDR3 length: 16 residues. V lost 7 bases, J lost 2 bases, and 10 bases stayed unmatched. The V gene's germline CDR1 is MNHEY and CDR2 SMNVEV (reference sequence). CDR3 amino acids: CASTVTGASTYNEQFF. CDR3 coding DNA: TGTGCCAGCACCGTGACAGGGGCAAGCACCTACAATGAGCAGTTCTTC.

This clonotype occurred many times. This beta chain is an off-target read within a library intended for alpha chains, so its frequency means little. The chain combines TRBV11-1 with TRBJ2-5; TRBD2 matches at 16 bases. Germline assignment: CDR1 SGHAT and CDR2 FQDESV (reference sequence). The CDR3 contains 16 residues. J gave up 2 bases and V 5 bases, and 2 bases lay outside the gene matches. The CDR3 spells CASSLGLAGGQETQYF. The CDR3 bases are TGTGCCAGCAGCCTGGGACTAGCGGGGGGGCAAGAGACCCAGTACTTC.

This clonotype is medium-sized in the sample. The library was designed around alpha chains, so this beta chain is a stray read whose abundance carries little weight. The rearrangement links TRBV29-1 to TRBJ2-2; TRBD2 matches at 8 bases. The CDR3 has 14 residues. The germline V gene encodes CDR1 SQVTM and CDR2 ANQGSEA. V shed 6 bases, J shed 2 bases, and the junction held 5 bases outside the gene matches. The CDR3 reads CSVGRDPNTGELFF. Written as DNA, the CDR3 is TGCAGCGTCGGGAGGGATCCAAACACCGGGGAGCTGTTTTTT.

Comment on this clonotype: This beta chain is a stray sequence in a library constructed for alpha chains; its clone size is not meaningful. Here the CDR3 DNA reads TGTGCCACCAGCTCCCGCAACGAGCAGTACTTC. This encodes CATSSRNEQYF. The chain uses TRBV15 and TRBJ2-7; D unclear. Trimming removed 5 bases from V and 5 bases from J, with 7 bases in between. There are 11 residues in the CDR3. Germline loops: CDR1 LNHNV, CDR2 YYDKDF (reference sequence). Drawing the rest from reference TRBV15 and TRBJ2-7, the complete variable domain is DAMVIQNPRYQVTQFGKPVTLSCSQTLNHNVMYWYQQKSSQAPKLLFHYYDKDFNNEADTPDNFQSRRPNTSFCFLDIRSPGLGDTAMYLCATSSRNEQYFGPGTRLTVT.

This clonotype has a count of ten or more. A library made for alpha chains picked up this beta chain off target, so its size means little. The chain couples TRBV29-1 to TRBJ1-2, with D perhaps matching TRBD1 (5 bases). CDR1 and CDR2 from the germline V gene are SQVTM and ANQGSEA. CDR3 size: 12 residues. The germline V and J ends were trimmed by 6 bases and 6 bases, with 14 bases remaining between them. The CDR3 reads CSVLTGDDGYTF. The CDR3 region has the DNA TGCAGCGTCCTGACGGGGGATGATGGCTACACCTTC.

This clonotype counts as medium-sized (0.01 to 0.1%). A library prepared for alpha chains yielded this beta chain as an off-target read; its size is of little meaning. Here the CDR3 reads CASSPQTVNTGELFF. The CDR3 DNA is TGCGCCAGCAGCCCTCAGACGGTGAACACCGGGGAGCTGTTTTTT. The rearrangement uses TRBV5-1 and TRBJ2-2; D remains ambiguous. Germline V gene lookup returns CDR1 SGHRS and CDR2 YFSETQ. Trimming shortened V by 4 bases and J by 1 base, and 11 bases separated the two germline ends. The CDR3 loop spans 15 amino acids.

Concerning this clonotype: This beta chain is an unintended read in a library built for alpha chains; its size means little. This chain uses TRBV30 with TRBJ2-1; D is unclear. Trimming removed 2 bases from V and 2 bases from J, with 13 bases in between. Germline-derived CDR1 and CDR2 are GTSNPN and SVGIG (reference sequence). CDR3 length equals 15 residues. The CDR3, as DNA: TGTGCCTGGAGTCACGGGCCGGTTACCTACAATGAGCAGTTCTTC. Translated: CAWSHGPVTYNEQFF.

In the case of this clonotype: This beta chain is a stray read from a library made for alpha chains; its abundance is not meaningful. The V and J genes are TRBV28 and TRBJ2-3; 10 bases fit TRBD2. CDR1 is MDHEN, CDR2 SYDVKM, per germline. The CDR3 contains 18 residues. V lost 4 bases to trimming and J lost 2 bases; unmatched junction nucleotides: 12. The CDR3 DNA sequence: TGTGCCAGCAGTTCCTTTAATCTAGCGGGAGATTACACAGATACGCAGTATTTT. It specifies CASSSFNLAGDYTDTQYF.

This clonotype is medium-sized (0.01 to 0.1%) within its sample. Being off target in a library aimed at alpha chains, this beta chain has a size of little meaning. The CDR3 region is CASSLLGRETQYF. For the CDR3, the DNA is TGTGCCAGCAGCTTATTGGGCCGGGAGACCCAGTACTTC. The genes are TRBV7-2 and TRBJ2-5; no clear D gene. The CDR3 consists of 13 residues. From germline, CDR1 is SGHTA and CDR2 FQGNSA. The V and J ends lost 2 bases and 5 bases respectively, with 9 bases between them. Using reference TRBV7-2 and TRBJ2-5 for the parts outside the CDR3, the full variable domain is GAGVSQSPSNKVTEKGKDVELRCDPISGHTALYWYRQSLGQGLEFLIYFQGNSAPDKSGLPSDRFSAERTGGSVSTLTIQRTQQEDSAVYLCASSLLGRETQYFGPGTRLLVL.

This clonotype rates as large. A library made for alpha chains picked up this beta chain off target, so its size means little. The chain employs TRBV7-2 and TRBJ2-7; perhaps TRBD2 as D (6 bases). Germline-derived CDR1 and CDR2 are SGHTA and FQGNSA. This CDR3 region has 14 residues. V dropped 1 base and J dropped 4 bases, with 11 bases sitting between them. The CDR3: CASSLGGGVYEQYF. The CDR3 DNA reads as TGTGCCAGCAGCTTAGGGGGAGGAGTTTACGAGCAGTACTTC.

This clonotype counts as medium-sized (0.01 to 0.1%). This beta chain appears as a stray read in a library generated for alpha chains; its size is not informative. The CDR3 loop is CSATSGEETDTQYF. CDR3 coding DNA: TGCAGTGCGACGAGCGGGGAAGAAACAGATACGCAGTATTTT. The chain uses TRBV20-1 and TRBJ2-3; 7 bases align to TRBD2. The CDR3 extends over 14 amino acids. Germline lookup yields CDR1 DFQATT and CDR2 SNEGSKA (reference sequence). V was clipped by 6 bases and J by 3 bases; unmatched bases: 9.

This clonotype was counted at least ten times. Found in a library prepared for alpha chains, this beta chain is an off-target read, and its abundance has little meaning. The chain links TRBV20-1 to TRBJ1-5, with D hard to call. CDR3 length: 12 residues. Trimming shortened V by 3 bases and J by 10 bases, and 13 bases separated the two germline ends. Germline assignment: CDR1 DFQATT and CDR2 SNEGSKA (reference sequence). The CDR3 is CSASEGNRPQHF. CDR3 nucleotide sequence: TGCAGTGCTAGCGAGGGCAATCGACCCCAGCATTTT.

In its sample, this clonotype was seen once. As an off-target read in a library built for alpha chains, this beta chain has a frequency of little significance. The chain couples TRBV19 to TRBJ2-3; TRBD1 is a possible D gene (5 bases). Germline CDR1 reads LNHDA; CDR2 reads SQIVND (reference sequence). The CDR3 runs to 16 residues. V dropped 3 bases and J dropped 1 base, with 14 bases sitting between them. This CDR3 is CASSIAGRGGTDTQYF. In DNA form, the CDR3 reads TGTGCCAGTAGTATCGCAGGGCGTGGGGGCACAGATACGCAGTATTTT.

Worth noting for this clonotype: This beta chain is a stray sequence in a library constructed for alpha chains; its clone size is not meaningful. The chain is built from TRBV5-4 and TRBJ1-6; D may be TRBD1 (6 bases). The CDR3 extends over 15 amino acids. Germline values: CDR1 SGHNT, CDR2 YYREEE (reference sequence). V shed 0 bases and J shed 10 bases, with 14 bases lying between them. CDR3 sequence reads: CASSLATGLISPLHF. CDR3 bases: TGTGCCAGCAGCTTGGCCACAGGGCTGATCTCACCCCTCCACTTT.

This clonotype has ten or more counts. This beta chain represents an off-target read in a library built for alpha chains; its size is of limited meaning. The rearrangement uses TRBV20-1 and TRBJ1-1; 8 bases align to TRBD1. Germline CDR1 DFQATT, CDR2 SNEGSKA (reference sequence). The CDR3 consists of 14 residues. With V trimmed by 2 bases and J by 1 base, 3 bases remained unmatched. This chain's CDR3 is CSARQDRGNTEAFF. The CDR3 nucleotides read TGCAGTGCTAGACAAGACAGGGGGAACACTGAAGCTTTCTTT.

In this sample, this clonotype is medium-sized. This beta chain was picked up by a library intended for alpha chains and is off target, so its count carries little meaning. The chain links TRBV29-1 to TRBJ2-1, with D perhaps TRBD2 (5 bases). The CDR3 covers 12 residues. V dropped 4 bases and J dropped 9 bases, with 13 bases sitting between them. Per germline, CDR1 SQVTM and CDR2 ANQGSEA. CDR3 residues: CSVARGSSEQFF. Here the CDR3 DNA reads TGCAGCGTTGCGCGTGGGAGTAGTGAGCAGTTCTTC.